This section outlines one TCR beta chain sequence together with its context. This clonotype appeared many times. Its antigen remains undetermined. No base-level quality is on record; no much larger clone is a single base apart. The data belong to a study of T cells in Graves' hyperthyroidism and ophthalmopathy (dated by TCRdb to about 2019). For the study in its entirety: Peripheral blood was collected at initial diagnosis, before any treatment. To identify distinguishing TCR V-J signatures, a discovery cohort of 100 or so patients was used, comprising 43 with Graves' ophthalmopathy and around 57 with stable Graves' hyperthyroidism. Once sampling was done, hyperthyroidism patients were given methimazole at a starting dose of 30 mg daily, whereas ophthalmopathy patients were given high-dose intravenous methylprednisolone. In more than 5 Graves' hyperthyroidism patients, the study also compared T-cell repertoires from thyroid tissue with T-cell repertoires from blood. Whether ophthalmopathy could be predicted prospectively was tested in an independent validation cohort made up of roughly 19 hyperthyroidism patients plus 17 patients who later progressed to ophthalmopathy. For training and testing, the 100 or so patients in the discovery cohort were randomly divided in a 7:3 ratio. The paper reports TCR Vbeta CDR3 sequencing of over 130 peripheral blood samples: under 45 ophthalmopathy, roughly 80 hyperthyroidism and approximately 17 progressor patients.

Hyperthyroidism patients were aged 18 to 65 years and newly diagnosed, with disease duration of less than 2 months. The study excluded patients with uncontrolled infections, other autoimmune diseases, pregnancy or lactation. Diagnoses were based on clinical symptoms, serum thyroxine and TRAb, thyroid ultrasound and orbital computed tomography. For progressor patients, blood was drawn at the first diagnosis of hyperthyroidism, before any ophthalmopathy symptoms had appeared. Ficoll-Paque density gradient centrifugation was used to isolate PBMCs from 10 ml of fresh peripheral blood. Progressor patients were first diagnosed with Graves' hyperthyroidism and then developed ophthalmopathy during follow-up. Trizol reagent was used to extract total RNA, and RNA quality was then checked on an Agilent 2100 Bioanalyzer. Study-level results and caveats: In cross-validation, a model built on a 13 V-J signature told ophthalmopathy apart from stable hyperthyroidism with under 90% sensitivity and around 83% specificity, and in testing the same model reached 80%/75%. No statistical method was used to set the sample size in advance, and investigators knew the group allocation. Most expanded thyroid clonotypes (frequency above 0.001) were also found in blood, which suggests that blood repertoires may mirror thyroid immune responses. In validation, the model predicted progression to ophthalmopathy a median of approximately 6.6 months before onset, with about 71% sensitivity and about 72% specificity.

Amplification of TCR beta CDR3 regions was carried out from RNA transcripts. For the first round of RT-PCR on the TCR CDR3, the HTBI primer set was used together with the Qiagen OneStep RT-PCR kit. Libraries were constructed in a second round of multiplex PCR, after which size selection and purification were performed. Libraries were sequenced paired-end with 100 bp reads on an Illumina HiSeq2000. In the source study's methods: SOAPnuke was used to process the raw data, throwing out any read that contained adapters or uncalled bases, had a mean Phred below 15, or lacked an exact constant-primer or identifier match. COPE v1.2.5 was used to merge high-quality paired reads, and clonotypes were defined as unique nucleotide sequences. Clonotypes were aligned to IMGT TRBV, TRBD and TRBJ reference segments using MiTCR v1.1. Analysis was restricted to V-J combinations with a frequency above 0.0001, which covered about 99% of repertoires. The TCS score was defined as the ratio of F50 (clonal expansion) to E x V (chaos), calculated using BLOSUM62-based TCRdist between CDR3 peptides within each V-J. Welch's t-statistics and random forest reduced 500 to 650 V-J features to some 14, which were used in a naive Bayes classifier (R e1071). TCRdb applied fastp at Q25 and MiXCR to the public reads, then kept only in-frame beta chains. Identical CDR3 protein sequences are pooled into one entry, listed with their most common genes and DNA. In this record, the V and J calls reflect TCRdb's handling and not the investigators' own analysis. Present in this sample are 250,000 to 300,000 distinct CDR3 sequences, about 15% of which were seen just once. The ten largest clones add up to less than 15% of the sample.

Sample: blood. The receptor was derived from a middle-aged woman with Graves' hyperthyroidism that later progressed to Graves' ophthalmopathy.

CDR3 region: CSARDRWLGNTDTQYF. The sequenced DNA: TGCAGTGCTAGAGATCGGTGGCTAGGGAACACAGATACGCAGTATTTT. The chain was built from TRBV20-1 and TRBJ2-3; no confident D gene assignment can be made. The CDR3 numbers 16 residues from cysteine through phenylalanine. Of all the DNA, just the CDR3 is kept, 48 bases in frame from base 1. V and J lose 0 bases and 2 bases, and a span of 15 bases separates them. Looking up the germline V gene (reference sequence) yields CDR1 DFQATT and CDR2 SNEGSKA.